This is a list of T cell receptor beta chains from one sample in a study of technical replicates of blood from a handful of donors. Method: immunoSEQ multiplex PCR; TCRdb's copy keeps in-frame clones and lacks some. The data show roughly 60,000 clones, with roughly 94% seen just once and over 2.5% held by the top ten. The sample consisted of PBMCs. The receptors here all came from a human donor in good health. Some clones in this sample may be carry-over from other donors' samples. Each CDR3 is given with its conserved first and last residue. Each record gives: J gene, V gene, D gene, CDR3 protein, CDR3 DNA. D genes are given only for firm matches.

>TRBJ2-1|TRBV7-9|TRBD1
CASSFPGQGGNEQFF
TGTGCCAGCAGCTTCCCGGGACAGGGCGGGAATGAGCAGTTCTTC
>TRBJ1-2|TRBV2|-
CASRGGPLLGYTF
TGTGCCAGCAGAGGAGGCCCTCTTTTGGGCTACACCTTC
>TRBJ1-2|TRBV4-1|-
CASSQGVRGYGYTF
TGCGCCAGCAGCCAGGGGGTCAGGGGCTATGGCTACACCTTC
>TRBJ2-4|TRBV2|-
CASTGLPGNIQYF
TGTGCCAGCACAGGACTACCTGGGAACATTCAGTACTTC
>TRBJ1-1|TRBV2|-
CASSVNTVKYTEAFF
TGTGCCAGCAGTGTCAACACAGTGAAATACACTGAAGCTTTCTTT
>TRBJ1-2|TRBV5-1|TRBD1
CASSNTGTGGEYGYTF
TGCGCCAGCAGCAATACCGGGACAGGGGGGGAGTATGGCTACACCTTC
>TRBJ2-5|TRBV30|TRBD2
CAWRRLAGGTQYF
TGTGCCTGGAGGCGGCTAGCGGGAGGGACCCAGTACTTC
>TRBJ2-2|TRBV15|TRBD1
CATSRGTGGTGELFF
TGTGCCACCAGCAGAGGCACAGGGGGCACCGGGGAGCTGTTTTTT
>TRBJ2-3|TRBV4-3|TRBD1
CASSQDGQGWGTDTQYF
TGCGCCAGCAGCCAAGATGGACAGGGATGGGGCACAGATACGCAGTATTTT
>TRBJ1-5|TRBV7-7|TRBD1
CASRPHPGQGTNNQPQHF
TGTGCCAGCAGACCCCACCCCGGACAGGGGACGAACAATCAGCCCCAGCATTTT
>TRBJ2-1|TRBV2|-
CASTRERYNEQFF
TGTGCCAGCACCCGGGAGAGATACAATGAGCAGTTCTTC
>TRBJ2-2|TRBV7-9|TRBD2
CASSPRGDGTGELFF
TGTGCCAGCAGCCCCCGGGGGGATGGGACCGGGGAGCTGTTTTTT
>TRBJ1-3|TRBV19|-
CASSVPWRNTIYF
TGTGCCAGTAGCGTCCCCTGGCGGAACACCATATATTTT
>TRBJ2-3|TRBV13|TRBD2
CASSPTPTSGAADTQYF
TGTGCCAGCAGCCCAACCCCGACTAGCGGGGCTGCAGATACGCAGTATTTT
>TRBJ2-5|TRBV14|TRBD1
CASSIGGQGNQETQYF
TGTGCCAGCAGCATCGGGGGACAGGGGAACCAAGAGACCCAGTACTTC
>TRBJ2-7|TRBV9|TRBD2
CASSVASGSVYEQYF
TGTGCCAGCAGCGTAGCTAGCGGGAGTGTTTACGAGCAGTACTTC
>TRBJ1-2|TRBV25-1|-
CASRDVGGAGDYGYTF
TGTGCCAGCAGGGACGTGGGGGGAGCGGGCGACTATGGCTACACCTTC
>TRBJ2-7|TRBV11-1|-
CASSSYLGAAQRGYEQYF
TGTGCCAGCAGCTCGTACTTGGGGGCGGCACAGAGGGGCTACGAGCAGTACTTC
>TRBJ2-3|TRBV2|-
CASSDSGVGTDTQYF
TGTGCCAGCAGTGATTCGGGGGTAGGCACAGATACGCAGTATTTT
>TRBJ2-5|TRBV6-1|TRBD2
CASSEAISGEQTQYF
TGTGCCAGCAGTGAAGCTATTAGCGGGGAACAGACCCAGTACTTC
>TRBJ1-4|TRBV7-8|-
CASSLVEVPTNEKLFF
TGTGCCAGCAGCTTAGTCGAGGTCCCAACTAATGAAAAACTGTTTTTT
>TRBJ2-3|TRBV4-1|-
CASSQVLTEDTQYF
TGCGCCAGCAGCCAAGTTTTGACAGAAGATACGCAGTATTTT
>TRBJ2-7|TRBV5-1|-
CASSLAVGGYEQYF
TGCGCCAGCAGCTTGGCCGTAGGGGGCTACGAGCAGTACTTC